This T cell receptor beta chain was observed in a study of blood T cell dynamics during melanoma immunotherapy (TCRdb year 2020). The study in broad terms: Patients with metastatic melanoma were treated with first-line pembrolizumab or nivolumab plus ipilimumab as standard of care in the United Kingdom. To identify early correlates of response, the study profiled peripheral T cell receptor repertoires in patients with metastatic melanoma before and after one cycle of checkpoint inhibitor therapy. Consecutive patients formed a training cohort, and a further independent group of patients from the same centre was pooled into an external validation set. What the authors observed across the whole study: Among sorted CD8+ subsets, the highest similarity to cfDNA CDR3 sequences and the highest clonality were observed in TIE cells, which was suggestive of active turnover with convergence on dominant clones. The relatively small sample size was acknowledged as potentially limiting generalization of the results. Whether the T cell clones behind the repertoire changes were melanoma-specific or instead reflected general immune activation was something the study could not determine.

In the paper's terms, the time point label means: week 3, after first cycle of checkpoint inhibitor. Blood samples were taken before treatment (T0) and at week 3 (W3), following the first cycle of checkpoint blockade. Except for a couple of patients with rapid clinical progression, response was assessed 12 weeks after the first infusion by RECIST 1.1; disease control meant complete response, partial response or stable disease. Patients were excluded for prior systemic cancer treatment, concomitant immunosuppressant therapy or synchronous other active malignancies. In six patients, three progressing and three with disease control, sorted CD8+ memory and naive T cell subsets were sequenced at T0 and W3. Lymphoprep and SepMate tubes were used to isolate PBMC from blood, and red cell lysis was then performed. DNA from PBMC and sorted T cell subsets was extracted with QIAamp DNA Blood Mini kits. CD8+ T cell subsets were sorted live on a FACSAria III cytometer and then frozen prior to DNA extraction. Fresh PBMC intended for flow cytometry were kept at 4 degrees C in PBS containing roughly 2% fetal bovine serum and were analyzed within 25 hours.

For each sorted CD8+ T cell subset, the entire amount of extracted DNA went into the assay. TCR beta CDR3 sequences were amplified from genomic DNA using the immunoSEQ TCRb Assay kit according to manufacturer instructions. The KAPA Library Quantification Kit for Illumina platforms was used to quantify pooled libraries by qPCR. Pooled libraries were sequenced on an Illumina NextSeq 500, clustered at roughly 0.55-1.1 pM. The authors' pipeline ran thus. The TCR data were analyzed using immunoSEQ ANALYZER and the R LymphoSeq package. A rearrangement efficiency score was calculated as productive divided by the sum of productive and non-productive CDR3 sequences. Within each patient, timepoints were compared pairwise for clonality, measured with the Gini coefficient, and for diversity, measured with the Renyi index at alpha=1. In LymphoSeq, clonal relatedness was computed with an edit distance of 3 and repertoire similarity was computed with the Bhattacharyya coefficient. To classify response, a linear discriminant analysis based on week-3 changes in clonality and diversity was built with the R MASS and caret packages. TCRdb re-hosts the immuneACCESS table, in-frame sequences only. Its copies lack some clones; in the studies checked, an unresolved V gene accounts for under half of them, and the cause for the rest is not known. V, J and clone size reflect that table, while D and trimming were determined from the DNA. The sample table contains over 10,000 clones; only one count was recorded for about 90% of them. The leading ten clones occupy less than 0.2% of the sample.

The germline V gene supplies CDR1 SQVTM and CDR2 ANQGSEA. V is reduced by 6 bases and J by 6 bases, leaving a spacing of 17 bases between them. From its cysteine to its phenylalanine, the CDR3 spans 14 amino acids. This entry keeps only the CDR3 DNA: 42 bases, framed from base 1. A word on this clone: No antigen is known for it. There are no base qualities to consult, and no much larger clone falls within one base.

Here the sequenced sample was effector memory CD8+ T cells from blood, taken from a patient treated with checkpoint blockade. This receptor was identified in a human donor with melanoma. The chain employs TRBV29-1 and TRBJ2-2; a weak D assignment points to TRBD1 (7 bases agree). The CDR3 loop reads CSVIRTGEAGELFF. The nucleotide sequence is TGCAGCGTCATACGTACAGGGGAGGCCGGGGAGCTGTTTTTT.